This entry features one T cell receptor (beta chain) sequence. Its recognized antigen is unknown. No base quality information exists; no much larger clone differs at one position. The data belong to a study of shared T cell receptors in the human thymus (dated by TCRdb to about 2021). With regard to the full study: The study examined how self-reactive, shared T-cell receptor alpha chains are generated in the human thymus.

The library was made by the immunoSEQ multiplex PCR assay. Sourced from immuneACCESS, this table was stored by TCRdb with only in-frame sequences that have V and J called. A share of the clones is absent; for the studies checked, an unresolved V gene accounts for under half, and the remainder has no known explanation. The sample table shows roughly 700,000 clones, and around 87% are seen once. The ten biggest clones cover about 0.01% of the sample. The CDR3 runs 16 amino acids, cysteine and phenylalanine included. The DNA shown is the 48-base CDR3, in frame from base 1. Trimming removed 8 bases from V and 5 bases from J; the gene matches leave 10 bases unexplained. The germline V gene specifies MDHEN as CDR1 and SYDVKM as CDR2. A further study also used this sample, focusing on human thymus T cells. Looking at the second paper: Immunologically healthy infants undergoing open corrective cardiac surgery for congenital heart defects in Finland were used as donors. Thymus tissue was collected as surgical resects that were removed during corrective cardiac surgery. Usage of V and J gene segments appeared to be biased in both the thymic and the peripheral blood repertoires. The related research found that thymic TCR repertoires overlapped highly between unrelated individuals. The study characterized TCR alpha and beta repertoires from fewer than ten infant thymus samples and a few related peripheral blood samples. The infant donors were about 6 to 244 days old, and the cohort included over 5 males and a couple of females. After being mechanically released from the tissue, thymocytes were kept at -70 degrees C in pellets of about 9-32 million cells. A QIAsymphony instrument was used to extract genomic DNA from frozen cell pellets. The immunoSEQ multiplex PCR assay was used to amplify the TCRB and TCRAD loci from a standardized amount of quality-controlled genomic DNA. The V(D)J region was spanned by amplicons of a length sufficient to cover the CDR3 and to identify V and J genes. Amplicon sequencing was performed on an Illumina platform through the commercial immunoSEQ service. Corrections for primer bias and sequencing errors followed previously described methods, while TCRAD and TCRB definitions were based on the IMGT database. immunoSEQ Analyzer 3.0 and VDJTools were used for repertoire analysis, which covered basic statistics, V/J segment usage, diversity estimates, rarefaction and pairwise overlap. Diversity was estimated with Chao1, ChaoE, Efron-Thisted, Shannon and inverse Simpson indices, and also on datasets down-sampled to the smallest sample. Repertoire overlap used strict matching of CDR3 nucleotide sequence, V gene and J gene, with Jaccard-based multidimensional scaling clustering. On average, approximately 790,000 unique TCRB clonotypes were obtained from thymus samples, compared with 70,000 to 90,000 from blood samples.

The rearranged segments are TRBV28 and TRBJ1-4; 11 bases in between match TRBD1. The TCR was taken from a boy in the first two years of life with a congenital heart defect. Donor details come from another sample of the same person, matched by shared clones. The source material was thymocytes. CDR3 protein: CASGGTGGHPNEKLFF. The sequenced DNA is TGTGCCAGCGGAGGGACAGGGGGTCACCCCAATGAAAAACTGTTTTTT.